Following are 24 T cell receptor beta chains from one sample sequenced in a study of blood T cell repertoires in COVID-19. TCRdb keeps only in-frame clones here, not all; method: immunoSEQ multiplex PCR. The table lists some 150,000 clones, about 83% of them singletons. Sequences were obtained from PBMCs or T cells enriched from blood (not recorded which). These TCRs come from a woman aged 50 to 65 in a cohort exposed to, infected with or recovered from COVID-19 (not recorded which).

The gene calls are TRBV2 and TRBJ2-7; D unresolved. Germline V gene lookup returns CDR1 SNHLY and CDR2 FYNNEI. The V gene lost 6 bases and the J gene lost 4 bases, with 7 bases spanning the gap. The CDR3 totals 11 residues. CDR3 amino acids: CASSVLYEQYF. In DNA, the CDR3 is TGTGCCAGCAGCGTTTTGTACGAGCAGTACTTC. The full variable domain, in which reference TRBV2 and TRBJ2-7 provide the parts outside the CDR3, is EPEVTQTPSHQVTQMGQEVILRCVPISNHLYFYWYRQILGQKVEFLVSFYNNEISEKSEIFDDQFSVERPDGSNFTLKIRSTKLEDSAMYFCASSVLYEQYFGPGTRLTVT.

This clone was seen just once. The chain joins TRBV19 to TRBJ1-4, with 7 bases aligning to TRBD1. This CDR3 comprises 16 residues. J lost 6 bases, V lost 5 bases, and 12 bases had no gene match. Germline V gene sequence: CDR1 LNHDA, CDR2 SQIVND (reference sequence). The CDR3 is CASSALPRGPHEKLFF. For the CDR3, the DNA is TGTGCCAGTAGTGCCCTTCCGAGGGGGCCGCATGAAAAACTGTTTTTT.

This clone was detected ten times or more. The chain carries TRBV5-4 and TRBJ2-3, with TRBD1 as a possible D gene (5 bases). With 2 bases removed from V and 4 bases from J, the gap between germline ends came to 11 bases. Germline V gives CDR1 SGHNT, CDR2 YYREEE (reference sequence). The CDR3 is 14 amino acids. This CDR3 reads CASSLQGDADTQYF. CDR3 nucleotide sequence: TGTGCCAGCAGCTTACAAGGGGATGCAGATACGCAGTATTTT. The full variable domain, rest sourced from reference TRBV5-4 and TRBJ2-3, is ETGVTQSPTHLIKTRGQQVTLRCSSQSGHNTVSWYQQALGQGPQFIFQYYREEENGRGNFPPRFSGLQFPNYSSELNVNALELDDSALYLCASSLQGDADTQYFGPGTRLTVL.

This CDR3 reads CAWSRQGFNQPQHF. The CDR3 DNA is TGTGCCTGGAGTCGACAGGGTTTCAATCAGCCCCAGCATTTT. This chain connects TRBV30 to TRBJ1-5; 7 bases align to TRBD1. V dropped 2 bases and J dropped 3; count of bases not matched to a gene: 4. Germline loops: CDR1 GTSNPN, CDR2 SVGIG (reference sequence). The CDR3 covers 14 residues.

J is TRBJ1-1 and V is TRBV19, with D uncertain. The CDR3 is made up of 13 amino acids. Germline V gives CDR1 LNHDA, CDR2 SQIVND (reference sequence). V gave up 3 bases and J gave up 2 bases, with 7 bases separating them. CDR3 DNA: TGTGCCAGTAGTATGAACAGCAACACTGAAGCTTTCTTT. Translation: CASSMNSNTEAFF.

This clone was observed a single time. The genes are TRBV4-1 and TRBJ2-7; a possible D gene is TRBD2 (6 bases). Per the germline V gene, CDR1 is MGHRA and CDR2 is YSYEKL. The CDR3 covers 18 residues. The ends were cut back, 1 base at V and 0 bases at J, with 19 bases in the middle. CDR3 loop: CASSQVPILRGNSYEQYF. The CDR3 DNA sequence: TGCGCCAGCAGCCAAGTCCCTATTCTTCGGGGGAACTCCTACGAGCAGTACTTC.

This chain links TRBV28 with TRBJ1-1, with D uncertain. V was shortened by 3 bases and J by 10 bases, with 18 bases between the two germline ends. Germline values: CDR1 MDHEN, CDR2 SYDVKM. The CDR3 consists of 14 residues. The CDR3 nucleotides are TGTGCCAGCAGTTTGATTTCGGAGGGAAGAGGAGCTTTCTTT. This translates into CASSLISEGRGAFF.

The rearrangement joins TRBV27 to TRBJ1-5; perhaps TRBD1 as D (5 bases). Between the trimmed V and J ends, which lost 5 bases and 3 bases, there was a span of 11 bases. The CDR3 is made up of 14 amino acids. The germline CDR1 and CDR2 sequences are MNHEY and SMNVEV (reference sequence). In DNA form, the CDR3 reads TGTGCCAGCAGTGGGGGACTTAACAATCAGCCCCAGCATTTT. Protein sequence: CASSGGLNNQPQHF.

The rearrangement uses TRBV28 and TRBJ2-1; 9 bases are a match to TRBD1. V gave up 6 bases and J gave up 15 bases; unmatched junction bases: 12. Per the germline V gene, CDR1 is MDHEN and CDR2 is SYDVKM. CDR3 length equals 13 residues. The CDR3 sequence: CASSPNFRDRVFF. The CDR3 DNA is TGTGCCAGCAGCCCGAACTTTCGGGACAGGGTGTTCTTC.

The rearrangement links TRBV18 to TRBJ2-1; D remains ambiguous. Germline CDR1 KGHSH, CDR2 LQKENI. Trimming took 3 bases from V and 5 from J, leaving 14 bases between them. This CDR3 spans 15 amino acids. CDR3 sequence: CASSPNIGSHNEQFF. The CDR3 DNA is TGTGCCAGCTCACCTAATATCGGTTCTCACAATGAGCAGTTCTTC.

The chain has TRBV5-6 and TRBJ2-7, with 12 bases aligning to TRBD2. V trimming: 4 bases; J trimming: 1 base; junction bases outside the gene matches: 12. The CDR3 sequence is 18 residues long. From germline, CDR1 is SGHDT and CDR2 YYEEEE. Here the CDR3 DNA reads TGTGCCAGCAGCATGGCTGTTGGACTAGCGGGGAGTTCCTACGAGCAGTACTTC. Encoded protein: CASSMAVGLAGSSYEQYF.

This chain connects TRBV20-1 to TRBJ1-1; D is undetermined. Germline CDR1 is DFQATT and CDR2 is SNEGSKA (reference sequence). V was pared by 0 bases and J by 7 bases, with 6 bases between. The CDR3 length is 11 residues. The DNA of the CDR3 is TGCAGTGCTAGAGAGCAGCGTGAAGCTTTCTTT. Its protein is CSAREQREAFF.

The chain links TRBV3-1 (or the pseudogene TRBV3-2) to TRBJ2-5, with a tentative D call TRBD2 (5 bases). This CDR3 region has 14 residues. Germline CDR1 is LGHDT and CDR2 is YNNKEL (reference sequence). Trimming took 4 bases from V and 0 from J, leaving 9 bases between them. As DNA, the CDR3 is TGTGCCAGCAGCCGCGGACTTAACCAAGAGACCCAGTACTTC. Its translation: CASSRGLNQETQYF.

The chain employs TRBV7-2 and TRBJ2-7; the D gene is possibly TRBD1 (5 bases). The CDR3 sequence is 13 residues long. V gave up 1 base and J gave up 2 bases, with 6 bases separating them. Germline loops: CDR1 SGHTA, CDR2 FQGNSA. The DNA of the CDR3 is TGTGCCAGCAGCTTAGGCAGGGCCTACGAGCAGTACTTC. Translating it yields CASSLGRAYEQYF.

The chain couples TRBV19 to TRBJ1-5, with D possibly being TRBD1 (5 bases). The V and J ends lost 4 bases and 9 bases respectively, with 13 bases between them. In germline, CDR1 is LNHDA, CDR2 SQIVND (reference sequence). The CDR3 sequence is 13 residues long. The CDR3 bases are TGTGCCAGTAGTACCCGGGGGGATAGGCCCCAGCATTTT. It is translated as CASSTRGDRPQHF.

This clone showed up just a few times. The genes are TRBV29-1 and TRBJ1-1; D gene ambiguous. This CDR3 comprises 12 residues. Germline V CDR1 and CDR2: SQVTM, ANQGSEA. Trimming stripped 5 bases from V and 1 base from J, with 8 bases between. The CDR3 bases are TGCAGCGTTCTTTCCTCGAACACTGAAGCTTTCTTT. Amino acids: CSVLSSNTEAFF. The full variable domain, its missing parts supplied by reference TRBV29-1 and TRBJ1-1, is SAVISQKPSRDICQRGTSLTIQCQVDSQVTMMFWYRQQPGQSLTLIATANQGSEATYESGFVIDKFPISRPNLTFSTLTVSNMSPEDSSIYLCSVLSSNTEAFFGQGTRLTVV.

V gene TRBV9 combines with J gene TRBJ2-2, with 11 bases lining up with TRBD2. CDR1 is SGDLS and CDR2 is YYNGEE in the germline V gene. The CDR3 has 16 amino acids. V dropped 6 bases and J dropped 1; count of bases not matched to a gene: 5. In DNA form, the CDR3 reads TGTGCCAGCACCTTGGGACTAGCGGTGAACACCGGGGAGCTGTTTTTT. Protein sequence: CASTLGLAVNTGELFF.

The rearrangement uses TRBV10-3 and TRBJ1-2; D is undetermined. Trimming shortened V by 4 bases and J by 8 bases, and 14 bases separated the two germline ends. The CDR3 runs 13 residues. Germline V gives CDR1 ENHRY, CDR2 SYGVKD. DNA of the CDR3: TGTGCCATCAGTGGGGCTGGCCTCAACGGCTACACCTTC. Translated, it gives CAISGAGLNGYTF.

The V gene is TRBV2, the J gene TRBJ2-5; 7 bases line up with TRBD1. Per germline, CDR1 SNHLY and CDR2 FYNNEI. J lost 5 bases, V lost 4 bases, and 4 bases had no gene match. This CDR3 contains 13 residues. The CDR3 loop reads CASSGQGWETQYF. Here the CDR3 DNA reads TGTGCCAGCAGTGGACAGGGTTGGGAGACCCAGTACTTC.

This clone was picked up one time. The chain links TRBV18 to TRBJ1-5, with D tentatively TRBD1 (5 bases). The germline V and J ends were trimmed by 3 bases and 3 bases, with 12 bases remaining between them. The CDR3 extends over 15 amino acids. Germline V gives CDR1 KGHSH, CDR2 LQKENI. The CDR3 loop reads CASSPRRGPNQPQHF. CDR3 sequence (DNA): TGTGCCAGCTCACCCCGGCGGGGACCCAATCAGCCCCAGCATTTT.

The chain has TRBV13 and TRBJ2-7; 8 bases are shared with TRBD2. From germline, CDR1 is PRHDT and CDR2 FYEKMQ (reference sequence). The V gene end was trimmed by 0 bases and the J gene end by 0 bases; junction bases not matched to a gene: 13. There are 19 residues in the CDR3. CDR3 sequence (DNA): TGTGCCAGCAGCTTAGGCGGGTCCCCCCTAGCGGGCCTCTCCTACGAGCAGTACTTC. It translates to CASSLGGSPLAGLSYEQYF.

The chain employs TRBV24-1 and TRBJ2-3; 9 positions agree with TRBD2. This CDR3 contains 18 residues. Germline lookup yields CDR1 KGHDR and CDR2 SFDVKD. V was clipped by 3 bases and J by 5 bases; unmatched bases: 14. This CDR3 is CATSDGRASGTSRDTQYF. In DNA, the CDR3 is TGTGCCACCAGTGATGGGAGGGCTAGCGGGACCTCGAGAGATACGCAGTATTTT.

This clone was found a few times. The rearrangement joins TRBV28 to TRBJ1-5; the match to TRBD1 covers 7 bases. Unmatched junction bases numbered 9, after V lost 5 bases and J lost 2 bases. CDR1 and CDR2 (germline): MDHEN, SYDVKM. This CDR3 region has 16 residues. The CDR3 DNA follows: TGTGCCAGCAGTGTTCCAGGGACAGTTGGCAATCAGCCCCAGCATTTT. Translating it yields CASSVPGTVGNQPQHF. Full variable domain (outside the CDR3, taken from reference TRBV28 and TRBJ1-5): DVKVTQSSRYLVKRTGEKVFLECVQDMDHENMFWYRQDPGLGLRLIYFSYDVKMKEKGDIPEGYSVSREKKERFSLILESASTNQTSMYLCASSVPGTVGNQPQHFGDGTRLSIL.

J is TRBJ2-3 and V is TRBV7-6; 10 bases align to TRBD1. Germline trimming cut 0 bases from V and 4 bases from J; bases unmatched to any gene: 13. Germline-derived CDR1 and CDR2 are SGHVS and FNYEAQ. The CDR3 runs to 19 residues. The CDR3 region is CASSLAGQGGAHKADTQYF. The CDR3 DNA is TGTGCCAGCAGCTTAGCCGGACAGGGGGGGGCTCACAAGGCAGATACGCAGTATTTT.